Listed below are T cell receptor beta chains from one sample, sequenced in a study of shared T cell receptors in the human thymus. TCRdb's copy holds only in-frame clones and misses some; the assay was immunoSEQ multiplex PCR. Altogether about 660,000 clones are present, about 87% being singletons, with the ten largest covering 0.0094%. The sample was also reused in another study, on human thymus T cells.

The specimen sequenced was thymocytes. The receptors derive from a boy younger than two with a congenital heart defect. The CDR3 runs from the conserved cysteine through the conserved F or W. D genes are given only for firm matches. The size of a clone is reported for some rows only, either as once, few or many, or as a class for expanded clones.

size: few
D: TRBD2
V: TRBV29-1
J: TRBJ2-1
DNA: TGCAGCGTTGAAGATGCCCGTCTCTCTAGCGGGAGGTACAATGAGCAGTTCTTC
CDR3: CSVEDARLSSGRYNEQFF

size: .
D: TRBD1
V: TRBV5-1
J: TRBJ2-2
DNA: TGCGCCAGCAGCAGCGCCGGGACAGGGGACACCGGGGAGCTGTTTTTT
CDR3: CASSSAGTGDTGELFF

size: .
D: .
V: TRBV29-1
J: TRBJ2-3
DNA: TGCAGCGTTGAAGTGAGGGAGACAGATACGCAGTATTTT
CDR3: CSVEVRETDTQYF

size: .
D: TRBD2
V: TRBV15
J: TRBJ2-1
DNA: TGTGCCACCAGCAGAGAGCGGGAGAAATCCTACAATGAGCAGTTCTTC
CDR3: CATSREREKSYNEQFF

size: few
D: TRBD1
V: TRBV4-3
J: TRBJ2-7
DNA: TGCGCCAGCAGCCAAGATGGACAGGGAACCTACGAGCAGTACTTC
CDR3: CASSQDGQGTYEQYF

size: .
D: .
V: TRBV4-3
J: TRBJ1-1
DNA: TGCGCCAGCAGCCGGCAGGGAGGTCGAACTGAAGCTTTCTTT
CDR3: CASSRQGGRTEAFF

size: .
D: TRBD1
V: TRBV11-2
J: TRBJ2-1
DNA: TGTGCCAGCAGCCGACCTGGACAGGACTACAATGAGCAGTTCTTC
CDR3: CASSRPGQDYNEQFF

size: .
D: TRBD2
V: TRBV7-3
J: TRBJ2-7
DNA: TGTGCCAGCAGCTTAAGAGTCACTAGCGGGGGGGCCTACGAGCAGTACTTC
CDR3: CASSLRVTSGGAYEQYF

size: .
D: .
V: TRBV9
J: TRBJ2-3
DNA: TGTGCCAGCAGCGTAGGAGGCTTGGCGACAGATACGCAGTATTTT
CDR3: CASSVGGLATDTQYF

size: .
D: TRBD2
V: TRBV7-2
J: TRBJ2-5
DNA: TGTGCCAGCAGCTTGGCGACTAGCGGGCAAGAGACCCAGTACTTC
CDR3: CASSLATSGQETQYF

size: once
D: .
V: TRBV10-3
J: TRBJ2-3
DNA: TGTGCCATCAGGGCCTCCGGGGGCACAGATACGCAGTATTTT
CDR3: CAIRASGGTDTQYF

size: .
D: .
V: TRBV5-4
J: TRBJ2-4
DNA: TGTGCCAGCAGCTTGGCCACGGGAGCCAAAAACATTCAGTACTTC
CDR3: CASSLATGAKNIQYF

size: .
D: .
V: TRBV10-2
J: TRBJ1-6
DNA: TGCGCCAGCAACCTTAGGGGGTCGGGTTCACCCCTCCACTTT
CDR3: CASNLRGSGSPLHF

size: .
D: TRBD1
V: TRBV13
J: TRBJ1-4
DNA: TGTGCCAGCAGCTTTCAGGGGGAAGGTGGTGAAAAACTGTTTTTT
CDR3: CASSFQGEGGEKLFF

size: .
D: .
V: TRBV5-1
J: TRBJ2-1
DNA: TGCGCCAGCAGCTTGCAGGGTTCCGCAAACAATGAGCAGTTCTTC
CDR3: CASSLQGSANNEQFF

size: .
D: .
V: TRBV29-1
J: TRBJ2-1
DNA: TGCAGCGTTGCCGGCCGGGGCAATGAGCAGTTCTTC
CDR3: CSVAGRGNEQFF

size: .
D: .
V: TRBV18
J: TRBJ2-3
DNA: TGTGCCAGCTCACCACAGGCGGGGTCAAGCACAGATACGCAGTATTTT
CDR3: CASSPQAGSSTDTQYF

size: .
D: TRBD2
V: TRBV12-5
J: TRBJ2-7
DNA: TGTGCTAGTGGTTTTGGGGGGGGAGGGCCAGAGAGCGGGATCCACTCCTACGAGCAGTACTTC
CDR3: CASGFGGGGPESGIHSYEQYF

size: .
D: TRBD1
V: TRBV7-2
J: TRBJ2-7
DNA: TGTGCCAGCAGCTTAGCGGGACAGGGGGACTCCTACGAGCAGTACTTC
CDR3: CASSLAGQGDSYEQYF

size: .
D: TRBD1
V: TRBV14
J: TRBJ1-6
DNA: TGTGCCAGTTTCGACAGGGGAAATTCACCCCTCCACTTT
CDR3: CASFDRGNSPLHF

size: .
D: .
V: TRBV4-3
J: TRBJ1-6
DNA: TGCGCCAGCAGCCATTACGGGAGCCGGGGGAATTCACCCCTCCACTTT
CDR3: CASSHYGSRGNSPLHF

size: .
D: .
V: TRBV6-1
J: TRBJ2-7
DNA: TGTGCCAGCAGGGCAAAGATCCGGGACGAGCAGTACTTC
CDR3: CASRAKIRDEQYF

size: .
D: TRBD1
V: TRBV4-3
J: TRBJ1-1
DNA: TGCGCCAGCAGCCTATGGGAACACAGGGGATCTCTCACTGAAGCTTTCTTT
CDR3: CASSLWEHRGSLTEAFF

size: .
D: .
V: TRBV5-1
J: TRBJ2-7
DNA: TGCGCCAGCAGCCCTTTTAGCACCTACGAGCAGTACTTC
CDR3: CASSPFSTYEQYF

size: .
D: .
V: TRBV5-4
J: TRBJ2-3
DNA: TGTGCCAGCAGCTTTGGTCAGCGGGGCACAGATACGCAGTATTTT
CDR3: CASSFGQRGTDTQYF

size: few
D: .
V: TRBV6-1
J: TRBJ2-7
DNA: TGTGCCAGCAGCGCTACAGGGTTTTACGAGCAGTACTTC
CDR3: CASSATGFYEQYF

size: .
D: .
V: TRBV30
J: TRBJ1-3
DNA: TGTGCCTGGAGTGAGGGGAACTCTGGAAACACCATATATTTT
CDR3: CAWSEGNSGNTIYF

size: .
D: TRBD1
V: TRBV4-3
J: TRBJ2-1
DNA: TGCGCCAGCAGCCAAGATGGGATGGGACAGGGAATTGTGGAGCAGTTCTTC
CDR3: CASSQDGMGQGIVEQFF

size: .
D: TRBD1
V: TRBV7-9
J: TRBJ1-3
DNA: TGTGCCAGCAGCTTAGGACAGGGGACTGGAAACACCATATATTTT
CDR3: CASSLGQGTGNTIYF

size: .
D: .
V: TRBV14
J: TRBJ1-4
DNA: TGTGCCAGCAGCCACCGTGGAGGAGGGCGGACTAATGAAAAACTGTTTTTT
CDR3: CASSHRGGGRTNEKLFF

size: .
D: TRBD2
V: TRBV7-2
J: TRBJ2-2
DNA: TGTGCCAGCAGCGGGACTAGTTTGGGCAACCGGGGGGAGCTGTTTTTT
CDR3: CASSGTSLGNRGELFF

size: .
D: .
V: TRBV11-2
J: TRBJ2-7
DNA: TGTGCCAGCAGCTTTAATCTGGGCTCCCTCGAGCAGTACTTC
CDR3: CASSFNLGSLEQYF

size: .
D: .
V: TRBV2
J: TRBJ1-5
DNA: TGTGCCAGCACAGCGAGGAGGGACCAGCCCCAGCATTTT
CDR3: CASTARRDQPQHF

size: .
D: .
V: TRBV30
J: TRBJ1-5
DNA: TGTGCCTGGAGCCCTCCTAATGGCAATCAGCCCCAGCATTTT
CDR3: CAWSPPNGNQPQHF

size: few
D: .
V: TRBV5-1
J: TRBJ1-2
DNA: TGCGCCAGCAGGGCACAAGCGCCCGATGGCTACACCTTC
CDR3: CASRAQAPDGYTF

size: .
D: .
V: TRBV19
J: TRBJ1-2
DNA: TGTGCCAGTAGTAGTCCAGGGGCGGTACGTGGCTACACCTTC
CDR3: CASSSPGAVRGYTF

size: .
D: .
V: TRBV19
J: TRBJ2-7
DNA: TGTGCCAGTAGTATAAGCGGCCCTAACTACGAGCAGTACTTC
CDR3: CASSISGPNYEQYF

size: .
D: TRBD1
V: TRBV11-1
J: TRBJ1-2
DNA: TGTGCCAGCAGCTTAGCGGACAGGGGGCGCCCCGGCTATGGCTACACCTTC
CDR3: CASSLADRGRPGYGYTF

size: .
D: TRBD1
V: TRBV28
J: TRBJ2-1
DNA: TGTGCCAGCAGTTTGCCAAACAGGGGGTACTACAATGAGCAGTTCTTC
CDR3: CASSLPNRGYYNEQFF

size: .
D: .
V: TRBV2
J: TRBJ2-1
DNA: TGTGCCAGCACCCCGAGCTTTGATGAGCAGTTCTTC
CDR3: CASTPSFDEQFF

size: .
D: .
V: TRBV5-5
J: TRBJ2-7
DNA: TGTGCCAGCCAGCGGTTGGGGGGGCCCTACGAGCAGTACTTC
CDR3: CASQRLGGPYEQYF

size: .
D: TRBD2
V: TRBV7-7
J: TRBJ2-7
DNA: TGTGCCAGCAGCCTCCGGGGAGGGCCTAATTACGAGCAGTACTTC
CDR3: CASSLRGGPNYEQYF

size: .
D: .
V: TRBV6-5
J: TRBJ1-6
DNA: TGTGCCAGCAGTTACGACAAGTCCCAGTATAATTCACCCCTCCACTTT
CDR3: CASSYDKSQYNSPLHF

size: .
D: .
V: TRBV4-1
J: TRBJ1-1
DNA: TGCGCCAGCAGCCAAGAAAGGGGGGAGGGATGGGGCACTGAAGCTTTCTTT
CDR3: CASSQERGEGWGTEAFF

size: .
D: .
V: TRBV7-9
J: TRBJ1-5
DNA: TGTGCCAGCAGCTTATTCGGGGGGCTGGGGGATAGCAATCAGCCCCAGCATTTT
CDR3: CASSLFGGLGDSNQPQHF

size: .
D: .
V: TRBV21-1
J: TRBJ2-7
DNA: TGTGCCAGCAGCACCCGACAGGCCATCCGGGAGCAGTACTTC
CDR3: CASSTRQAIREQYF

size: .
D: .
V: TRBV30
J: TRBJ1-5
DNA: TGTGCCTGGAGCGGGAAGCTACTAGATCAGCCCCAGCATTTT
CDR3: CAWSGKLLDQPQHF

size: .
D: .
V: TRBV9
J: TRBJ2-1
DNA: TGTGCCAGCAGCGTAGCGGGGGGCGACTACAATGAGCAGTTCTTC
CDR3: CASSVAGGDYNEQFF

size: .
D: TRBD1
V: TRBV7-2
J: TRBJ2-7
DNA: TGTGCCAGCAGCTTAGGTGGGACCGGGACAGTAACCTACGAGCAGTACTTC
CDR3: CASSLGGTGTVTYEQYF

size: .
D: TRBD1
V: TRBV5-1
J: TRBJ1-4
DNA: TGCGCCAGTTTTCCGGGACAGGGACGGATTTGGAAAGAAAAACTGTTTTTT
CDR3: CASFPGQGRIWKEKLFF

size: .
D: .
V: TRBV28
J: TRBJ2-2
DNA: TGTGCCAGCAGTTTACTTCTTATGAACACCGGGGAGCTGTTTTTT
CDR3: CASSLLLMNTGELFF

size: .
D: .
V: TRBV5-4
J: TRBJ1-3
DNA: TGTGCCAGCAGCTCGCCGGGCTCTGGAAACACCATATATTTT
CDR3: CASSSPGSGNTIYF

size: .
D: .
V: TRBV28
J: TRBJ1-5
DNA: TGTGCCAGCAGTCCCCAGAGGGAAGGGGGAGTACGTCAGCCCCAGCATTTT
CDR3: CASSPQREGGVRQPQHF

size: .
D: TRBD1
V: TRBV28
J: TRBJ1-5
DNA: TGTGCCAGCAGCCCGCAAACAGGACAGGGCAATCAGCCCCAGCATTTT
CDR3: CASSPQTGQGNQPQHF

size: .
D: .
V: TRBV15
J: TRBJ2-4
DNA: TGTGCCACCAGCAGAGATCTTGACATTCAGTACTTC
CDR3: CATSRDLDIQYF